The next 32 T cell receptor beta chains were all read from a single sample in a study of shared clonotypes between healthy human individuals. Positive CCR7 selection of CD45RO-negative cells yielded the naive CD8 cells, and terminally differentiated effector memory CD45RA+ cells were excluded. TCRdb's copy holds only in-frame clones and misses some; the assay was immunoSEQ multiplex PCR. The sample comprises about 2.1 million clones, about 92% of which are singletons, and roughly 1.8% rests with the top ten. The sample was naive CD8+ T cells from PBMCs. All receptors derive from a man aged 18 to 30 in good health. Some clones in this sample may be carry-over from other donors' samples.

In regard to this clone: The sample has other DNA sequences that encode this CDR3 too. The rearrangement uses TRBV19 and TRBJ2-1; 10 positions agree with TRBD1. Germline assignment: CDR1 LNHDA and CDR2 SQIVND (reference sequence). The CDR3 sequence is 13 residues long. J lost 8 bases, V lost 5 bases, and 3 bases had no gene match. Here the CDR3 reads CASSDRGRDEQFF. The CDR3 bases are TGTGCCAGTAGTGACAGGGGGCGAGATGAGCAGTTCTTC. Drawing the rest from reference TRBV19 and TRBJ2-1, the complete variable domain is DGGITQSPKYLFRKEGQNVTLSCEQNLNHDAMYWYRQDPGQGLRLIYYSQIVNDFQKGDIAEGYSVSREKKESFPLTVTSAQKNPTAFYLCASSDRGRDEQFFGPGTRLTVL.

This clone occurred once. The V call is TRBV7-9, the J call TRBJ1-1; D ambiguous. The germline CDR1 and CDR2 sequences are SEHNR and FQNEAQ (reference sequence). The V and J ends lost 5 bases and 5 bases respectively, with 12 bases between them. The CDR3 contains 13 residues. Written as DNA, the CDR3 is TGTGCCAGCAGCCCCGTTTTGGGGACTGAAGCTTTCTTT. Its protein is CASSPVLGTEAFF.

The chain couples TRBV7-9 to TRBJ2-5; D is unresolved. Trimming took 6 bases from V and 4 from J, leaving 12 bases between them. The V gene's germline CDR1 is SEHNR and CDR2 FQNEAQ (reference sequence). The CDR3 is made up of 13 amino acids. The CDR3 sequence is CASSPVPPETQYF. In nucleotides, the CDR3 is TGTGCCAGCAGTCCGGTTCCCCCAGAGACCCAGTACTTC.

V usage is TRBV7-9 and J usage is TRBJ1-2; no clear D. The V end lost 9 bases, the J end lost 4 bases, and 12 bases lay between the germline ends. Germline CDR1 and CDR2: SEHNR and FQNEAQ (reference sequence). This CDR3 region has 12 residues. Written as DNA, the CDR3 is TGTGCCAGTAGAACCGTTCCCTATGGCTACACCTTC. Translating gives CASRTVPYGYTF.

This clone appeared once. The chain carries TRBV4-1 and TRBJ2-3; 10 nucleotides agree with TRBD2. Unmatched junction bases numbered 18, after V lost 1 base and J lost 2 bases. The CDR3 runs 21 residues. Germline CDR1 and CDR2: MGHRA and YSYEKL. CDR3 residues: CASSQVLPGLAMPRITDTQYF. The CDR3 coding sequence is TGCGCCAGCAGCCAAGTCCTTCCGGGACTAGCGATGCCCAGAATCACAGATACGCAGTATTTT.

This clone occurred once. The V and J genes are TRBV4-2 and TRBJ1-1; TRBD1 is a possible D gene (5 bases). Germline V gives CDR1 LGHNA, CDR2 YNFKEQ. The V and J ends lost 2 bases and 0 bases respectively, with 16 bases between them. The CDR3 is 17 residues long. The CDR3 loop reads CASSQPDRDGVNTEAFF. DNA of the CDR3: TGTGCCAGCAGCCAACCCGACCGGGACGGGGTGAACACTGAAGCTTTCTTT.

The chain uses TRBV15 and TRBJ1-1; D unclear. Trimming shortened V by 1 base and J by 8 bases, and 14 bases separated the two germline ends. Germline V CDR1 and CDR2: LNHNV, YYDKDF (reference sequence). The length of the CDR3 is 14 residues. CDR3 protein: CATSRARTYLEAFF. The CDR3 nucleotides read TGTGCCACCAGCAGAGCCCGAACCTATCTAGAAGCTTTCTTT.

This clone was seen just once. The chain combines TRBV28 with TRBJ2-4; possible D gene TRBD1, 5 bases. The CDR3 spans 15 residues. CDR1 is MDHEN and CDR2 is SYDVKM in the germline V gene. V was cut by 4 bases and J by 5 bases, with 15 bases left in between. The chain's CDR3 is CASSSDSQGENIQYF. The CDR3 DNA sequence: TGTGCCAGCAGTTCCGACAGCCAAGGGGAAAACATTCAGTACTTC.

The chain joins TRBV27 to TRBJ1-5, with 9 bases matching TRBD1. CDR3 length: 15 amino acids. Germline V gene lookup returns CDR1 MNHEY and CDR2 SMNVEV (reference sequence). Trimming removed 2 bases from V and 4 bases from J; junction bases left unmatched: 3. The CDR3 nucleotides are TGTGCCAGCAGTTTAAGGGGGACAGGGAATCAGCCCCAGCATTTT. Protein: CASSLRGTGNQPQHF.

The genes are TRBV29-1 and TRBJ1-1; D ambiguous. The CDR3 runs to 11 residues. The V and J ends lost 5 bases and 5 bases respectively, with 9 bases between them. Germline V gene data show CDR1 as SQVTM and CDR2 as ANQGSEA. CDR3 sequence reads: CSVRGGTEAFF. The CDR3 DNA is TGCAGCGTTCGGGGAGGTACTGAAGCTTTCTTT. The complete variable domain, with remaining parts taken from reference TRBV29-1 and TRBJ1-1, reads SAVISQKPSRDICQRGTSLTIQCQVDSQVTMMFWYRQQPGQSLTLIATANQGSEATYESGFVIDKFPISRPNLTFSTLTVSNMSPEDSSIYLCSVRGGTEAFFGQGTRLTVV.

This clone was counted only a few times. The rearrangement links TRBV7-9 to TRBJ2-2, with a weak D call TRBD2 (6 bases). CDR1 is SEHNR, CDR2 FQNEAQ, per germline (reference sequence). Trimming took 5 bases from V and 5 from J, leaving 24 bases between them. The CDR3 runs to 18 residues. The CDR3 loop reads CASSPRFSAGGRTGELFF. In DNA form, the CDR3 reads TGTGCCAGCAGCCCACGCTTTAGCGCCGGAGGGAGAACCGGGGAGCTGTTTTTT.

V usage is TRBV18 and J usage is TRBJ2-5; unclear D gene. The CDR3 runs 14 residues. Germline V gene lookup returns CDR1 KGHSH and CDR2 LQKENI. Trimming cost V 3 bases and J 5 bases, with 13 bases left between them. CDR3 loop: CASSPGALEETQYF. The CDR3 coding sequence is TGTGCCAGCTCACCCGGAGCGTTAGAGGAGACCCAGTACTTC.

The chain joins TRBV29-1 to TRBJ1-1, with D unclear. Trimming took 5 bases from V and 1 from J, leaving 11 bases between them. CDR1 SQVTM and CDR2 ANQGSEA come from the germline V gene. The CDR3 contains 13 residues. The DNA for the CDR3 is TGCAGCGTTCTGATGGCTCGGAACACTGAAGCTTTCTTT. Encoded protein: CSVLMARNTEAFF.

The V call is TRBV11-2, the J call TRBJ2-5, with D perhaps matching TRBD2 (6 bases). This CDR3 spans 15 amino acids. V gave up 3 bases and J gave up 4 bases, with 15 bases separating them. CDR1 is SGHAT and CDR2 is FQNNGV in the germline V gene. CDR3 loop: CASSLMTSAGETQYF. The DNA of the CDR3 is TGTGCCAGCAGCTTGATGACCTCAGCGGGAGAGACCCAGTACTTC.

The chain recombines TRBV4-3 with TRBJ2-7; 10 bases are a match to TRBD1. The CDR3 runs to 16 residues. With V trimmed by 0 bases and J by 7 bases, 9 bases remained unmatched. Per the germline V gene, CDR1 is LGHNA and CDR2 is YSLEER. CDR3 sequence: CASSQDVGQGSGEQYF. CDR3 in DNA: TGCGCCAGCAGCCAAGACGTGGGACAGGGGTCGGGGGAGCAGTACTTC.

The chain couples TRBV19 to TRBJ2-2, with 15 positions matching TRBD2. Germline CDR1 LNHDA, CDR2 SQIVND (reference sequence). The CDR3 covers 16 residues. J gave up 8 bases and V 5 bases, and 6 bases lay outside the gene matches. As DNA, the CDR3 is TGTGCCAGTAGTCTGGGGACTAGCGGGAGGTCTGGGGAGCTGTTTTTT. This sequence encodes CASSLGTSGRSGELFF.

CDR3 in amino acids: CASSEMGLQGRSAEAFF. The CDR3 DNA reads TGTGCCAGCAGTGAAATGGGTTTACAGGGGCGGTCGGCTGAAGCTTTCTTT. The J gene is TRBJ1-1, the V gene TRBV25-1, with 7 bases matching TRBD1. The CDR3 has 17 residues. The trim removed 2 bases at V and 6 bases at J, leaving 15 bases unmatched. Germline assignment: CDR1 MGHDK and CDR2 SYGVNS.

The chain is built from TRBV7-6 and TRBJ2-6; tentative D call: TRBD1 (5 bases). The ends were cut back, 5 bases at V and 4 bases at J, with 24 bases in the middle. The germline V gene encodes CDR1 SGHVS and CDR2 FNYEAQ. The CDR3 totals 19 residues. CDR3 sequence (DNA): TGTGCCAGCAGCCCTTCACCCCGGACATCACCCCTCGGGGCCAACGTCCTGACTTTC. Its protein product is CASSPSPRTSPLGANVLTF. The whole variable domain, remainder taken from reference TRBV7-6 and TRBJ2-6, is GAGVSQSPRYKVTKRGQDVALRCDPISGHVSLYWYRQALGQGPEFLTYFNYEAQQDKSGLPNDRFSAERPEGSISTLTIQRTEQRDSAMYRCASSPSPRTSPLGANVLTFGAGSRLTVL.

Notes on this clone: At the DNA level, this CDR3 is encoded by other sequences in the same sample as well. V gene TRBV20-1 combines with J gene TRBJ2-1; D remains ambiguous. The CDR3 consists of 11 residues. CDR1 DFQATT and CDR2 SNEGSKA come from the germline V gene (reference sequence). Trimming left V 3 bases short and J 5 bases short, with 5 bases between. The CDR3 DNA follows: TGCAGTGCTAGGGCTAACAATGAGCAGTTCTTC. Protein: CSARANNEQFF.

A few counts support this clone. The chain has TRBV29-1 and TRBJ1-1; D not certain. The V and J ends lost 5 bases and 0 bases respectively, with 4 bases between them. Germline CDR1 reads SQVTM; CDR2 reads ANQGSEA. This CDR3 spans 11 amino acids. CDR3 amino acids: CSVFLNTEAFF. The CDR3 region has the DNA TGCAGCGTTTTCCTGAACACTGAAGCTTTCTTT. Using reference TRBV29-1 and TRBJ1-1 for the parts outside the CDR3, the full variable domain is SAVISQKPSRDICQRGTSLTIQCQVDSQVTMMFWYRQQPGQSLTLIATANQGSEATYESGFVIDKFPISRPNLTFSTLTVSNMSPEDSSIYLCSVFLNTEAFFGQGTRLTVV.

The genes are TRBV7-9 and TRBJ2-2; TRBD1 might be the D (6 bases). The CDR3 covers 17 residues. Germline CDR1 and CDR2: SEHNR and FQNEAQ (reference sequence). Trimming cost V 5 bases and J 4 bases, with 20 bases left between them. CDR3 DNA sequence: TGTGCCAGCAGCCGTCCTCCCGGGACACCGAGCACCGGGGAGCTGTTTTTT. Translated, it gives CASSRPPGTPSTGELFF.

The rearrangement joins TRBV15 to TRBJ1-5, with no clear D. V gave up 0 bases and J gave up 8 bases, with 11 bases separating them. The germline gives CDR1 LNHNV, CDR2 YYDKDF (reference sequence). There are 14 residues in the CDR3. CDR3 DNA sequence: TGTGCCACCAGCAGAGAAGCGGTTGCGGAGCCCCAGCATTTT. Translation: CATSREAVAEPQHF.

The chain joins TRBV28 to TRBJ1-5, with D possibly matching TRBD1 (5 bases). Trimming removed 6 bases at V and 10 bases at J, with 10 bases between. This CDR3 region has 11 residues. Per the germline V gene, CDR1 is MDHEN and CDR2 is SYDVKM. The CDR3 sequence: CASRSQGPQHF. In DNA form, the CDR3 reads TGTGCCAGCAGATCTCAGGGTCCCCAGCATTTT.

This clone turned up a few times. V gene TRBV5-1 combines with J gene TRBJ1-2, with TRBD1 as a possible D gene (5 bases). The CDR3 extends over 12 amino acids. Germline assignment: CDR1 SGHRS and CDR2 YFSETQ. Trimming removed 4 bases at V and 8 bases at J, with 12 bases between. The chain's CDR3 is CASSGGLSGYTF. The CDR3 DNA sequence: TGCGCCAGCAGCGGGGGACTCTCGGGCTACACCTTC.

The chain recombines TRBV13 with TRBJ2-7; 8 bases line up with TRBD2. With 0 bases clipped from V and 2 bases from J, the junction kept 3 bases outside the gene matches. Germline V gene data show CDR1 as PRHDT and CDR2 as FYEKMQ (reference sequence). The CDR3 consists of 15 residues. The CDR3 here is CASSLGLAGPYEQYF. DNA for the CDR3: TGTGCCAGCAGCTTAGGCCTAGCGGGCCCCTACGAGCAGTACTTC.

This clone was counted once. The chain employs TRBV7-5 and TRBJ1-4; the D call in the table, TRBD1, was not verified against the DNA. TRBV7-5 is a pseudogene. The CDR3 extends over 18 amino acids. The CDR3 region is CVRSSRQGAKTANEKLFF. CDR3 coding DNA: TGTGTCAGAAGCTCAAGACAGGGGGCGAAGACGGCTAATGAAAAACTGTTTTTT.

This clone was observed a single time. The chain uses TRBV7-9 and TRBJ2-1; 9 nucleotides match TRBD1. There are 16 residues in the CDR3. Germline V gene data show CDR1 as SEHNR and CDR2 as FQNEAQ (reference sequence). Unmatched junction bases numbered 6, after V lost 5 bases and J lost 1 base. In nucleotides, the CDR3 is TGTGCCAGCAGCGAGACCGGGACAGGGTCCTACAATGAGCAGTTCTTC. Translation: CASSETGTGSYNEQFF.

This clone appeared a single time. V is TRBV7-9 and J is TRBJ2-7; the D gene is possibly TRBD2 (6 bases). Trimming left V 0 bases short and J 3 bases short, with 12 bases between. This CDR3 contains 15 residues. Germline V lookup: CDR1 SEHNR, CDR2 FQNEAQ (reference sequence). CDR3 region: CASSLALGSLYEQYF. CDR3 sequence (DNA): TGTGCCAGCAGCTTAGCGCTCGGGAGCCTCTACGAGCAGTACTTC. The full variable domain, in which reference TRBV7-9 and TRBJ2-7 provide the parts outside the CDR3, is DTGVSQNPRHKITKRGQNVTFRCDPISEHNRLYWYRQTLGQGPEFLTYFQNEAQLEKSRLLSDRFSAERPKGSFSTLEIQRTEQGDSAMYLCASSLALGSLYEQYFGPGTRLTVT.

The V and J genes are TRBV10-2 and TRBJ2-5; D gene unclear. Germline loops: CDR1 WSHSY, CDR2 SAAADI. The ends were cut back, 1 base at V and 5 bases at J, with 2 bases in the middle. CDR3 length equals 11 residues. Here the CDR3 reads CASSEWETQYF. In DNA form, the CDR3 reads TGCGCCAGCAGTGAGTGGGAGACCCAGTACTTC.

The rearrangement uses TRBV5-1 and TRBJ2-7, with D perhaps matching TRBD1 or TRBD2 (6 bases each). The CDR3 has 12 residues. Per germline, CDR1 SGHRS and CDR2 YFSETQ. The germline V and J ends were trimmed by 2 bases and 5 bases, with 8 bases remaining between them. As DNA, the CDR3 is TGCGCCAGCAGCTTCGGGGGCCACGAGCAGTACTTC. It specifies CASSFGGHEQYF.

This clone has just one count. The same CDR3 is also encoded by other DNA sequences in this sample. The genes are TRBV7-9 and TRBJ1-3, with unresolved D. V lost 1 base, J lost 4 bases, and 8 bases lay in between. The CDR3 has 14 amino acids. The germline gives CDR1 SEHNR, CDR2 FQNEAQ (reference sequence). The chain's CDR3 is CASSLVGAGNTIYF. The CDR3 DNA follows: TGTGCCAGCAGCTTAGTGGGTGCCGGAAACACCATATATTTT. Filled out from reference TRBV7-9 and TRBJ1-3, the complete variable domain reads DTGVSQNPRHKITKRGQNVTFRCDPISEHNRLYWYRQTLGQGPEFLTYFQNEAQLEKSRLLSDRFSAERPKGSFSTLEIQRTEQGDSAMYLCASSLVGAGNTIYFGEGSWLTVV.

V usage is TRBV5-8 and J usage is TRBJ2-1; D assignment may be TRBD1 or TRBD2 (6 bases each). Germline V gene data show CDR1 as SGHTS and CDR2 as YDEGEE. V was cut by 0 bases and J by 3 bases, with 19 bases left in between. The CDR3 is 18 amino acids. CDR3 nucleotide sequence: TGTGCCAGCAGCTTGGACAGGGTTAGATTAGCGGACTACAATGAGCAGTTCTTC. It encodes CASSLDRVRLADYNEQFF.